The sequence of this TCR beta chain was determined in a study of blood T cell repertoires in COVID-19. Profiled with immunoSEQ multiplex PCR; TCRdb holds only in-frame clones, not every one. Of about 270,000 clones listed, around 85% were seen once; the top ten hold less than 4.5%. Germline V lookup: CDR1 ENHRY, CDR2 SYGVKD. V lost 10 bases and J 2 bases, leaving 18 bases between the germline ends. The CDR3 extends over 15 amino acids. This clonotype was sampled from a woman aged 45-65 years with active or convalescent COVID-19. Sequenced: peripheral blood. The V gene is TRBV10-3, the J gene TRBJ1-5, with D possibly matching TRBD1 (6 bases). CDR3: CATGEGGNGNQPQHF. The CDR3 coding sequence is TGTGCCACCGGGGAGGGGGGCAATGGCAATCAGCCCCAGCATTTT.